The 31 T cell receptor beta chains listed next were all sequenced from one sample in a study of T cell repertoires in cytomegalovirus infection. From the reads, TCRdb called clonotypes with MiXCR, one entry per CDR3 protein. This table holds approximately 550,000 distinct CDR3 sequences, more than 15% found once. Specimen: CD8+ T cells from PBMCs. The receptors derive from a human donor in good health (CMV status not recorded). Some clones in this sample may be carry-over from other donors' samples.

In its sample, this clonotype was seen many times. The gene calls are TRBV7-8 and TRBJ2-1; 8 nucleotides line up with TRBD2. The germline V gene has CDR1 SGHVS and CDR2 FQNEAQ. The CDR3 length is 15 residues. Trimming cost V 4 bases and J 3 bases; bases outside gene matches: 5. The CDR3 is CASSSRGENYNEQFF. The CDR3 coding sequence is TGTGCCAGCAGCTCGCGGGGGGAAAACTACAATGAGCAGTTCTTC.

This clonotype was counted only a few times. The chain joins TRBV28 to TRBJ2-1; 8 bases line up with TRBD1. Germline V lookup: CDR1 MDHEN, CDR2 SYDVKM. The V segment lost 3 bases and the J segment 8 bases; nucleotides outside the gene matches: 9. The CDR3 spans 15 residues. The CDR3 DNA is TGTGCCAGCAGTTTCACCAGGACAGGGCTCGATGAGCAGTTCTTC. Translation gives CASSFTRTGLDEQFF.

This sequence joins TRBV11-2 and TRBJ2-1, with D perhaps TRBD2 (6 bases). The germline CDR1 and CDR2 sequences are SGHAT and FQNNGV. The CDR3 contains 16 residues. V was trimmed by 1 base and J by 8 bases, leaving 18 bases between them. DNA for the CDR3: TGTGCCAGCAGCTTAGTTGGCTCGACCCCGGGGGATGAGCAGTTCTTC. Encoded protein: CASSLVGSTPGDEQFF.

The genes are TRBV19 and TRBJ1-4; D uncertain. CDR3 length: 17 residues. V lost 6 bases, J lost 7 bases, and 24 bases lay in between. Per the germline V gene, CDR1 is LNHDA and CDR2 is SQIVND (reference sequence). CDR3 nucleotide sequence: TGTGCCAGTAGGGTTGCCCTGGGGAGCGCCCCTGGTGAAAAACTGTTTTTT. Its translation: CASRVALGSAPGEKLFF.

This chain connects TRBV5-1 to TRBJ2-5, with D maybe TRBD1 (6 bases). The CDR3 is 15 amino acids. From germline, CDR1 is SGHRS and CDR2 YFSETQ. V was trimmed by 4 bases and J by 2 bases, leaving 15 bases between them. In DNA form, the CDR3 reads TGCGCCAGCAGCCCAGGGGAGAGGGGTCAAGAGACCCAGTACTTC. This gives the protein CASSPGERGQETQYF.

Many counts were recorded for this clonotype. This chain uses TRBV5-5 with TRBJ2-4; the D is unclear. The length of the CDR3 is 16 residues. Trimming stripped 4 bases from V and 0 bases from J, with 14 bases between. CDR1 is SGHKS, CDR2 YYEKEE, per germline (reference sequence). CDR3 residues: CASSPRVTLAKNIQYF. The CDR3 coding sequence is TGTGCCAGCAGCCCACGGGTTACTTTAGCCAAAAACATTCAGTACTTC.

This clonotype was seen more than once but under ten times. The chain has TRBV14 and TRBJ2-7; TRBD2 matches 7 bases. The V gene's germline CDR1 is SGHDN and CDR2 FVKESK. The trim removed 0 bases at V and 7 bases at J, leaving 6 bases unmatched. There are 14 residues in the CDR3. The DNA of the CDR3 is TGTGCCAGCAGCCAAGAAGTAGGGCGGGAGGAGCAGTACTTC. This translates into CASSQEVGREEQYF.

This clonotype showed up many times. The rearrangement joins TRBV28 to TRBJ2-7; D is possibly TRBD1 (6 bases). CDR1 and CDR2 from the germline V gene are MDHEN and SYDVKM. This CDR3 spans 12 amino acids. Trimming shortened V by 5 bases and J by 4 bases, and 9 bases separated the two germline ends. CDR3 protein: CASSAGVYEQYF. The DNA of the CDR3 is TGTGCCAGCAGTGCAGGGGTGTACGAGCAGTACTTC. The complete variable domain, with remaining parts taken from reference TRBV28 and TRBJ2-7, reads DVKVTQSSRYLVKRTGEKVFLECVQDMDHENMFWYRQDPGLGLRLIYFSYDVKMKEKGDIPEGYSVSREKKERFSLILESASTNQTSMYLCASSAGVYEQYFGPGTRLTVT.

The sample holds many counts of this clonotype. J is TRBJ2-1 and V is TRBV7-9, with 7 positions matching TRBD2. CDR1 SEHNR and CDR2 FQNEAQ come from the germline V gene (reference sequence). This CDR3 is built from 14 residues. J lost 5 bases, V lost 4 bases, and 5 bases had no gene match. The CDR3 nucleotides are TGTGCCAGCAGCTCCCCAGCGGGGAACAATGAGCAGTTCTTC. Protein product: CASSSPAGNNEQFF.

This clonotype was counted at least ten times. This chain uses TRBV7-8 with TRBJ2-2; 7 positions agree with TRBD1. This CDR3 has 19 amino acids. With 0 bases clipped from V and 7 bases from J, the junction kept 17 bases outside the gene matches. The V gene's germline CDR1 is SGHVS and CDR2 FQNEAQ. CDR3 protein: CASSLAAATTGRTHGELFF. Here the CDR3 DNA reads TGTGCCAGCAGCTTAGCTGCGGCAACGACAGGGAGAACCCACGGGGAGCTGTTTTTT.

The chain carries TRBV28 and TRBJ2-2; unclear D gene. The CDR3 is 16 residues long. Germline CDR1 reads MDHEN; CDR2 reads SYDVKM. V was cut by 6 bases and J by 2 bases, with 16 bases left in between. The CDR3 reads CASRPLRDQNTGELFF. CDR3 DNA: TGTGCCAGCAGACCACTCCGAGATCAAAACACCGGGGAGCTGTTTTTT.

This clonotype was counted between two and nine times. The chain links TRBV29-1 to TRBJ2-7, with TRBD2 identical over 11 bases. CDR3 length equals 16 residues. J was trimmed by 4 bases and V by 7 bases; bases with no gene match: 15. Germline lookup yields CDR1 SQVTM and CDR2 ANQGSEA. The CDR3 bases are TGCAGCGCCTTACTAGCGGGGGCCTTCCTCGGATACGAGCAGTACTTC. It specifies CSALLAGAFLGYEQYF.

This clonotype appeared a few times. The CDR3 is CASSVGGTGNYEQYF. Written as DNA, the CDR3 is TGTGCCAGCAGCGTAGGTGGGACAGGGAACTACGAGCAGTACTTC. The chain joins TRBV9 to TRBJ2-7; 9 nucleotides agree with TRBD1. V was pared by 0 bases and J by 3 bases, with 4 bases of the junction left unmatched. CDR1 and CDR2 (germline): SGDLS, YYNGEE. The CDR3 covers 15 residues.

This clonotype was counted ten times or more. The chain links TRBV7-9 to TRBJ2-7; the D gene could be TRBD1 or TRBD2 (5 bases each). There are 15 residues in the CDR3. Trimming left V 1 base short and J 2 bases short, with 12 bases between. Germline V lookup: CDR1 SEHNR, CDR2 FQNEAQ (reference sequence). The DNA for the CDR3 is TGTGCCAGCAGCTTAGTTGTGGGGACCACCTACGAGCAGTACTTC. Encoded protein: CASSLVVGTTYEQYF.

J is TRBJ2-7 and V is TRBV20-1, with D possibly being TRBD1 (6 bases). Trimming pared 3 bases from V and 4 bases from J, leaving 16 bases between. This CDR3 region has 14 residues. CDR1 is DFQATT, CDR2 SNEGSKA, per germline (reference sequence). CDR3 loop: CSASPRGGWYEQYF. DNA of the CDR3: TGCAGTGCTAGCCCCAGGGGTGGGTGGTACGAGCAGTACTTC.

The chain is built from TRBV30 and TRBJ2-5; a possible D gene is TRBD1 (5 bases). Trimming took off 5 bases at V and 3 bases at J, with 13 bases between the two ends. This CDR3 has 13 amino acids. CDR1 GTSNPN and CDR2 SVGIG come from the germline V gene (reference sequence). CDR3 region: CAWDSRLEETQYF. The CDR3 DNA sequence: TGTGCCTGGGACAGCCGTTTAGAAGAGACCCAGTACTTC.

V usage is TRBV6-6 and J usage is TRBJ2-7; D might be TRBD2 (5 bases). CDR3 size: 15 residues. V gave up 0 bases and J gave up 5 bases, with 14 bases separating them. CDR1 is MNHNY and CDR2 is SVGAGI in the germline V gene (reference sequence). The CDR3 nucleotides read TGTGCCAGCAGTTACTCGAGTATCGGGAAACACGAGCAGTACTTC. It codes for CASSYSSIGKHEQYF.

On this clonotype: At one end, the junction sequence differs from germline, possibly due to a read error. The chain joins TRBV5-4 to TRBJ2-7; perhaps TRBD1 as D (6 bases). The length of the CDR3 is 14 residues. In germline, CDR1 is SGHNT, CDR2 YYREEE (reference sequence). The DNA of the CDR3 is TGTGCCAGCAGTCGGTCAGGGGTTGCCTACGAGCCGTACTTC. Residues: CASSRSGVAYEPYF.

As for this clonotype: A much larger clone sits a single nucleotide away, making a read error possible. The chain links TRBV5-4 to TRBJ2-7; possible D gene TRBD2, 5 bases. V was pared by 1 base and J by 3 bases, with 14 bases between. The germline gives CDR1 SGHNT, CDR2 YYREEE (reference sequence). The CDR3 contains 15 residues. CDR3 DNA sequence: TGTGCCAGCAGCTTGCGGTGGGCCGGGGTCTACGAGCAGTACTTC. Protein product: CASSLRWAGVYEQYF.

In the case of this clonotype: The germline gene is not matched at one end of the junction; a read error may be the cause. The CDR3 DNA reads as TGTGCCAGCAGCTTGGAGGCGGGACAGGGTTGGAAAGCTAACTATGGCTACAGCTTC. Translating it yields CASSLEAGQGWKANYGYSF. The gene calls are TRBV5-6 and TRBJ1-2; 9 nucleotides line up with TRBD1. This CDR3 is built from 19 residues. CDR1 is SGHDT, CDR2 YYEEEE, per germline.

This clonotype appeared many times. This chain links TRBV7-9 with TRBJ1-4; D remains ambiguous. Trimming cost V 5 bases and J 7 bases, with 11 bases left between them. From germline, CDR1 is SEHNR and CDR2 FQNEAQ (reference sequence). The CDR3 has 13 residues. DNA for the CDR3: TGTGCCAGCAGCCCGCCGCAGACTGAAAAACTGTTTTTT. This sequence encodes CASSPPQTEKLFF.

This clonotype came up many times. The CDR3 region has the DNA TGTGCCAGCAGCTTAACCTCCTACAATGAGCAGTTCTTC. As protein: CASSLTSYNEQFF. V gene TRBV7-2 combines with J gene TRBJ2-1; D remains unclear. The CDR3 has 13 residues. Germline V lookup: CDR1 SGHTA, CDR2 FQGNSA. The V gene lost 2 bases and the J gene lost 0 bases, with 2 bases spanning the gap. Together with reference TRBV7-2 and TRBJ2-1, the CDR3 gives the full variable domain: GAGVSQSPSNKVTEKGKDVELRCDPISGHTALYWYRQSLGQGLEFLIYFQGNSAPDKSGLPSDRFSAERTGGSVSTLTIQRTQQEDSAVYLCASSLTSYNEQFFGPGTRLTVL.

This clonotype was seen more than once but under ten times. The chain links TRBV29-1 to TRBJ1-1; 9 nucleotides line up with TRBD1. The CDR3 totals 13 residues. With 7 bases clipped from V and 7 bases from J, the junction kept 10 bases outside the gene matches. Germline V gives CDR1 SQVTM, CDR2 ANQGSEA. In DNA, the CDR3 is TGCAGCGCCTTGGGACAGGGCGGAGGTGAAGCTTTCTTT. Encoded protein: CSALGQGGGEAFF.

The chain employs TRBV24-1 and TRBJ2-2, with D uncertain. Trimming pared 4 bases from V and 5 bases from J, leaving 4 bases between. The CDR3 consists of 12 residues. Germline V lookup: CDR1 KGHDR, CDR2 SFDVKD. CDR3 amino acids: CATSDETGELFF. CDR3 sequence (DNA): TGTGCCACCAGTGACGAAACCGGGGAGCTGTTTTTT.

This clonotype showed up many times. The V gene is TRBV12-3 or TRBV12-4, the J gene TRBJ2-5; a weak D match, TRBD2 (5 bases). The length of the CDR3 is 14 residues. V lost 0 bases to trimming and J lost 1 base, with 6 bases between them. CDR3 in DNA: TGTGCCAGCAGTTTAGCGGCGGGCCAAGAGACCCAGTACTTC. Amino acid sequence: CASSLAAGQETQYF.

This clonotype showed up many times. V usage is TRBV5-4 and J usage is TRBJ2-7; TRBD1 agrees at 7 bases. Germline V gene sequence: CDR1 SGHNT, CDR2 YYREEE (reference sequence). The CDR3 length is 14 residues. The V and J ends lost 5 bases and 0 bases, in that order; junction bases with no gene match: 5. CDR3 sequence reads: CASSSTGNSYEQYF. The CDR3 DNA follows: TGTGCCAGCAGTTCGACAGGGAACTCCTACGAGCAGTACTTC.

The table lists this clonotype with many counts. The V gene is TRBV6-5, the J gene TRBJ2-7, with D unresolved. The length of the CDR3 is 15 residues. Trimming left V 0 bases short and J 2 bases short, with 11 bases between. Per the germline V gene, CDR1 is MNHEY and CDR2 is SVGAGI. CDR3 sequence: CASSYSGVPAYEQYF. The CDR3 DNA reads as TGTGCCAGCAGTTACTCGGGCGTACCCGCCTACGAGCAGTACTTC.

This clonotype came up many times. The chain joins TRBV7-9 to TRBJ2-7, with 7 nucleotides matching TRBD2. The V gene's germline CDR1 is SEHNR and CDR2 FQNEAQ (reference sequence). The ends lost 4 bases at V and 4 bases at J; junction bases unmatched: 1. CDR3 size: 12 residues. CDR3 residues: CASSSGLYEQYF. CDR3 DNA: TGTGCCAGCAGCTCGGGACTATACGAGCAGTACTTC.

The table lists this clonotype with a few counts. The rearrangement uses TRBV5-1 and TRBJ2-1; the D gene could be TRBD1 or TRBD2 (5 bases each). CDR1 and CDR2 (germline): SGHRS, YFSETQ. Trimming took off 3 bases at V and 6 bases at J, with 10 bases between the two ends. The CDR3 is made up of 13 amino acids. The CDR3 DNA sequence: TGCGCCAGCAGCTCACTCGGGACCAATGAGCAGTTCTTC. This sequence encodes CASSSLGTNEQFF.

DNA of the CDR3: TGTGCCAGCAGTGGTTGGGAGGCTGAAGCTTTCTTT. Its translation: CASSGWEAEAFF. This chain uses TRBV2 with TRBJ1-1; D call uncertain. V was trimmed by 4 bases and J by 6 bases, leaving 9 bases between them. Germline loops: CDR1 SNHLY, CDR2 FYNNEI. The CDR3 extends over 12 amino acids.

This clonotype was found a few times. V usage is TRBV19 and J usage is TRBJ2-2; TRBD2 matches at 9 bases. CDR3 length equals 16 residues. Losses at the gene ends were 4 bases for V and 0 bases for J; bases not matched to a gene: 3. Germline V gene sequence: CDR1 LNHDA, CDR2 SQIVND (reference sequence). The CDR3: CASSKRGAANTGELFF. CDR3 coding DNA: TGTGCCAGTAGTAAGCGGGGGGCCGCGAACACCGGGGAGCTGTTTTTT.